This record covers a single T cell receptor (beta chain). The antigen is unknown. The data originate from a study of regulatory T cells in long-lasting Graves disease. Study results and limitations: Under persistent disease, TRBV28, TRBJ1-2 and TRBJ2-5 were used preferentially. Persistent patients shared more public clonotypes (approximately 2,700) than newly diagnosed patients (966). Less diverse TCR repertoires were seen in persistent Graves' patients than in newly diagnosed ones.

Stated time point: persistent/refractory GD, antithyroid drugs over 5 years with positive TRAb. With RNA extracted from PBMCs as input, the TCR library was made. V was trimmed by 0 bases and J by 2 bases, leaving 8 bases between them. The V gene's germline CDR1 is GTSNPN and CDR2 SVGIG (reference sequence). The CDR3 covers 13 residues. Arm-PCR of CDR3 regions with iRepertoire HTBI primers generated TCR beta libraries. One entry per CDR3 protein results from TCRdb running MiXCR on the multiplex PCR reads. The data contain a few hundred thousand distinct CDR3 sequences, around 23% of them singletons. The sequence derives from a woman between 35 and 50 years old with Graves disease. Source: peripheral blood mononuclear cells (PBMCs), taken when the disease was refractory, from a patient treated with antithyroid drugs. The gene calls are TRBV30 and TRBJ2-7; possibly TRBD2 for D (6 bases). The CDR3 spells CAWSVEGTYEQYF. In nucleotides, the CDR3 is TGTGCCTGGAGTGTGGAGGGGACCTACGAGCAGTACTTC.